This T cell receptor (beta chain) was retrieved from a study of Graves' ophthalmopathy and Graves' hyperthyroidism. Study conclusions and caveats: The blood repertoire also included most expanded thyroid clonotypes above 0.001 frequency.

This clonotype was seen repeatedly, ten times or more. The antigen remains unidentified. Using RNA transcripts, the TCR beta CDR3 regions were amplified. The first-round RT-PCR employed HTBI primers together with the Qiagen OneStep RT-PCR kit. A multiplex PCR was then performed as the second round. TCRdb re-derived calls from the multiplex PCR reads in MiXCR, one entry per CDR3 protein. The repertoire holds hundreds of thousands of distinct CDR3 sequences, with 22% as singletons. CDR1 and CDR2 (germline): SQVTM, ANQGSEA. This CDR3 contains 11 residues. V was trimmed by 5 bases and J by 3 bases, leaving 8 bases between them.

Sequenced material: peripheral blood. The origin of this receptor is a woman aged 18-29 years with stable Graves' hyperthyroidism. Some clones in this sample may be carry-over from other donors' samples. This chain joins TRBV29-1 and TRBJ2-7; D gene uncertain. CDR3 residues: CSVRRDYEQYF. In DNA, the CDR3 is TGCAGCGTTCGAAGGGACTACGAGCAGTACTTC.